This T cell receptor (beta chain) was retrieved from a study of response to subunit inactivated influenza vaccine. CDR1 and CDR2 from the germline V gene are SGHRS and YFSETQ. This CDR3 region has 15 residues. V was pared by 1 base and J by 7 bases, with 7 bases of the junction left unmatched. From the RT-PCR reads, TCRdb called clonotypes with MiXCR, one entry per CDR3 protein. This sample has 500,000 to 650,000 distinct CDR3 sequences; 7.6% occur once, and the top ten carry over 10%. The chain combines TRBV5-1 with TRBJ2-1, with 8 nucleotides matching TRBD2. This TCR was sampled from a man aged 45 to 75 who received an inactivated influenza vaccine. Source: PBMCs from blood, taken roughly 24 months after vaccination. CDR3 in DNA: TGCGCCAGCAGCTTGCAGCCAGCGGGAGCTAATGAGCAGTTCTTC. It specifies CASSLQPAGANEQFF.